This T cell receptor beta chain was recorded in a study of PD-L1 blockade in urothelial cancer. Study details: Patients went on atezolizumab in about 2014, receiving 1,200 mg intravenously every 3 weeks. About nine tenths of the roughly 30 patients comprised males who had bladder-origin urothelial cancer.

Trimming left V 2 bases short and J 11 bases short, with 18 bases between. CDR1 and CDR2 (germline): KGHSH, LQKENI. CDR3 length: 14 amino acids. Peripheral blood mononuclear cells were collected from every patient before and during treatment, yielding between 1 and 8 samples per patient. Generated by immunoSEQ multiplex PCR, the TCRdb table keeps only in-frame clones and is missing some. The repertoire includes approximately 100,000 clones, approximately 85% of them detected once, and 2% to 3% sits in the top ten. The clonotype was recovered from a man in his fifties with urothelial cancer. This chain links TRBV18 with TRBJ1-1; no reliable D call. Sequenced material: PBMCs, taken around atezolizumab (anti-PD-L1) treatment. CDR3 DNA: TGTGCCAGCTCACCAGGCCGGGAAGAAAGAGAGGCTTTCTTT. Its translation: CASSPGREEREAFF.